The source of this T cell receptor (beta chain) is a study of T cell repertoires in cytomegalovirus infection. In the study overall: Carrying CMV and the relevant HLA type showed in public TCR beta signatures. Regarding the study as a whole: There were HLA-C-restricted CMV-specific TCR beta clonotypes dominating the ex vivo response.

Comments on this clonotype: Its specificity is unknown.

The CDR3 has 16 amino acids. Looked up from germline, CDR1 is SGHDN and CDR2 is FVKESK. V dropped 0 bases and J dropped 4 bases, with 13 bases sitting between them. In TCRdb, the reads were re-called with MiXCR into one record per CDR3 protein. The data hold about 770,000 distinct CDR3 sequences, with 25% to 30% observed a single time. The material sequenced was cultured CD8+ T cells from PBMCs, taken from culture after CMV antigen stimulation. This clonotype was sampled from a human donor in good health (CMV status not recorded). Some clones in this sample may be carry-over from other donors' samples. The V and J genes are TRBV14 and TRBJ2-1; D is perhaps TRBD1 or TRBD2 (6 bases each). CDR3 nucleotide sequence: TGTGCCAGCAGCCAAGATCACGGGGGCGATTACAATGAGCAGTTCTTC. Its translation: CASSQDHGGDYNEQFF. Complete variable domain (other parts from reference TRBV14 and TRBJ2-1): EAGVTQFPSHSVIEKGQTVTLRCDPISGHDNLYWYRRVMGKEIKFLLHFVKESKQDESGMPNNRFLAERTGGTYSTLKVQPAELEDSGVYFCASSQDHGGDYNEQFFGPGTRLTVL.